The entry that follows covers one T cell receptor (beta chain) sequence. The sample originates from a study of blood T cell repertoires in COVID-19. Profiling relied on immunoSEQ multiplex PCR, and the TCRdb table lists in-frame clones only, not all of them. Here the sample spans around 200,000 clones, about 90% being singletons. Sequencing input: peripheral blood. The receptor was derived from a man between 18 and 29 years old with active or convalescent COVID-19.

CDR3: CASSYPTGGVNEQFF. Written as DNA, the CDR3 is TGTGCCAGCAGTTACCCCACAGGGGGTGTCAATGAGCAGTTCTTC. This chain uses TRBV6-6 with TRBJ2-1, with 8 bases lining up with TRBD1. CDR1 and CDR2 from the germline V gene are MNHNY and SVGAGI (reference sequence). The V gene end was trimmed by 2 bases and the J gene end by 6 bases; junction bases not matched to a gene: 6. There are 15 residues in the CDR3.